Presented here are 28 T cell receptor beta chains from one specimen sequenced in a study of shared clonotypes between healthy human individuals. Repertoires were generated with immunoSEQ multiplex PCR, while TCRdb's copy carries only in-frame clones and drops some. Counted here are approximately 2.4 million clones, 90% to 96% occurring once; the ten biggest clones make up roughly 0.13%. The sequenced sample was naive CD4+ T cells sorted from blood. Specified subset: CD45RA+ positively selected. These receptors were collected from a man aged 18 to 29 in good health.

This clone was seen just once. This chain connects TRBV12-5 to TRBJ2-3, with D possibly TRBD1 on 6 matching bases. The germline V and J ends were trimmed by 5 bases and 5 bases, with 8 bases remaining between them. The germline CDR1 and CDR2 sequences are LGHNT and FRNRAP. This CDR3 spans 12 amino acids. CDR3 sequence reads: CASGQTGDTQYF. The CDR3 bases are TGTGCTAGTGGTCAGACAGGAGATACGCAGTATTTT.

V is TRBV6-1 and J is TRBJ2-7; unclear D gene. The CDR3 is 15 amino acids. Germline assignment: CDR1 MNHNS and CDR2 SASEGT. V lost 2 bases to trimming and J lost 6 bases, with 17 bases between them. CDR3 amino acids: CASSEPVVVAREQYF. The DNA for the CDR3 is TGTGCCAGCAGTGAACCAGTCGTTGTCGCTCGCGAGCAGTACTTC.

V and J are TRBV9 and TRBJ1-3; weak D call: TRBD1 (6 bases). The CDR3 has 15 amino acids. V was shortened by 0 bases and J by 0 bases, with 7 bases between the two germline ends. The germline V gene has CDR1 SGDLS and CDR2 YYNGEE. The CDR3 protein is CASSVEDSSGNTIYF. For the CDR3, the DNA is TGTGCCAGCAGCGTAGAGGACAGCTCTGGAAACACCATATATTTT.

The chain combines TRBV5-4 with TRBJ2-5; TRBD1 is a possible D gene (5 bases). Trimming stripped 4 bases from V and 2 bases from J, with 15 bases between. The germline V gene has CDR1 SGHNT and CDR2 YYREEE (reference sequence). The CDR3 loop spans 15 amino acids. The CDR3 spells CASSPGDSNQETQYF. The CDR3 nucleotides read TGTGCCAGCAGCCCGGGTGACAGCAATCAAGAGACCCAGTACTTC. Supplemented by reference TRBV5-4 and TRBJ2-5, the full variable domain reads ETGVTQSPTHLIKTRGQQVTLRCSSQSGHNTVSWYQQALGQGPQFIFQYYREEENGRGNFPPRFSGLQFPNYSSELNVNALELDDSALYLCASSPGDSNQETQYFGPGTRLLVL.

The chain combines TRBV6-5 with TRBJ2-7; 9 nucleotides agree with TRBD1. V trimming: 0 bases; J trimming: 7 bases; junction bases outside the gene matches: 7. Germline V gene data show CDR1 as MNHEY and CDR2 as SVGAGI. The CDR3 length is 15 residues. CDR3 sequence reads: CASSYSGTGPGEQYF. CDR3 coding DNA: TGTGCCAGCAGTTACTCTGGGACAGGGCCGGGGGAGCAGTACTTC.

The chain couples TRBV27 to TRBJ1-5; tentative D call: TRBD1 (6 bases). Looked up from germline, CDR1 is MNHEY and CDR2 is SMNVEV (reference sequence). This CDR3 region has 15 residues. The V gene lost 6 bases and the J gene lost 3 bases, with 15 bases spanning the gap. The DNA for the CDR3 is TGTGCCAGCAGCCATAATAGACAGGACAATCAGCCCCAGCATTTT. Translation gives CASSHNRQDNQPQHF.

V and J are TRBV11-3 and TRBJ2-3, with TRBD1 matching 8 bases. Unmatched junction bases numbered 15, after V lost 5 bases and J lost 2 bases. The length of the CDR3 is 18 residues. Germline V gene data show CDR1 as SGHNT and CDR2 as YENEEA. As DNA, the CDR3 is TGTGCCAGCAGCCCAGGAGACAGAGGGACAGGCGACACAGATACGCAGTATTTT. Amino acids: CASSPGDRGTGDTDTQYF.

A remark on this clone: Other DNA sequences within the sample encode an identical CDR3. The chain uses TRBV20-1 and TRBJ2-7; possibly TRBD1 for D (6 bases). The germline V gene encodes CDR1 DFQATT and CDR2 SNEGSKA (reference sequence). V shed 6 bases and J shed 5 bases, with 8 bases lying between them. CDR3 length: 10 amino acids. The CDR3, as DNA: TGCAGTGCAAGGACAGACGAGCAGTACTTC. This codes for CSARTDEQYF.

This chain joins TRBV10-3 and TRBJ2-4; D gene uncertain. The CDR3 is 16 amino acids. V was clipped by 1 base and J by 0 bases, with 10 bases between them. Germline values: CDR1 ENHRY, CDR2 SYGVKD. The CDR3 protein is CAISELAQAAKNIQYF. The CDR3 DNA follows: TGTGCCATCAGTGAGTTAGCTCAGGCAGCCAAAAACATTCAGTACTTC.

The gene calls are TRBV11-2 and TRBJ1-6; 10 bases map to TRBD1. Germline V lookup: CDR1 SGHAT, CDR2 FQNNGV. The CDR3 consists of 14 residues. J was trimmed by 7 bases and V by 5 bases; bases with no gene match: 2. CDR3 region: CASSRGQGNSPLHF. The DNA for the CDR3 is TGTGCCAGCAGCCGGGGACAGGGGAATTCACCCCTCCACTTT.

This chain uses TRBV9 with TRBJ1-4; TRBD1 aligns across 7 bases. The CDR3 is made up of 15 amino acids. V dropped 0 bases and J dropped 4; count of bases not matched to a gene: 3. Germline-derived CDR1 and CDR2 are SGDLS and YYNGEE. CDR3 in amino acids: CASSVEGQSNEKLFF. In nucleotides, the CDR3 is TGTGCCAGCAGCGTAGAGGGACAGAGTAATGAAAAACTGTTTTTT.

The rearrangement uses TRBV19 and TRBJ1-5, with 8 bases matching TRBD1. Trimming at V came to 8 bases and at J to 0 bases, leaving 9 bases not matched to a gene. Germline-derived CDR1 and CDR2 are LNHDA and SQIVND (reference sequence). This CDR3 region has 16 residues. The CDR3 reads CASAQGAWISNQPQHF. CDR3 in DNA: TGTGCCAGTGCGCAGGGGGCATGGATTAGCAATCAGCCCCAGCATTTT.

The rearrangement links TRBV25-1 to TRBJ1-2; no reliable D call. V lost 6 bases and J lost 6, with 14 bases in between. This CDR3 contains 13 residues. Germline V gene sequence: CDR1 MGHDK, CDR2 SYGVNS. The DNA for the CDR3 is TGTGCCAGCAGCGAGTTGAGAGGGCATGGCTACACCTTC. Translating gives CASSELRGHGYTF.

The genes are TRBV6-6 and TRBJ2-5, with no clear D. CDR1 is MNHNY and CDR2 is SVGAGI in the germline V gene (reference sequence). The V gene lost 2 bases and the J gene lost 5 bases, with 6 bases spanning the gap. CDR3 length: 12 amino acids. In nucleotides, the CDR3 is TGTGCCAGCAGTTACATGTTGGAGACCCAGTACTTC. Translation gives CASSYMLETQYF.

The chain is built from TRBV2 and TRBJ1-2, with unresolved D. CDR1 and CDR2 from the germline V gene are SNHLY and FYNNEI. V lost 5 bases, J lost 6 bases, and 16 bases lay in between. CDR3 length: 14 residues. The CDR3 DNA reads TGTGCCAGCAGTCTGACACCTCCCCTCGATGGCTACACCTTC. This encodes CASSLTPPLDGYTF.

About this clone itself: The sample contains more than one DNA sequence encoding this CDR3. The chain employs TRBV18 and TRBJ2-7; D not certain. Trimming took off 3 bases at V and 6 bases at J, with 9 bases between the two ends. This CDR3 region has 12 residues. Germline loops: CDR1 KGHSH, CDR2 LQKENI. The CDR3 spells CASSPDLGEQYF. Written as DNA, the CDR3 is TGTGCCAGCTCACCGGATTTGGGCGAGCAGTACTTC.

This clone was seen once. The rearrangement links TRBV10-3 to TRBJ1-5; perhaps TRBD1 as D (5 bases). Germline CDR1 and CDR2: ENHRY and SYGVKD. This CDR3 is built from 15 residues. V was shortened by 3 bases and J by 2 bases, with 11 bases between the two germline ends. CDR3 region: CAISEEGIGNQPQHF. DNA for the CDR3: TGTGCCATCAGTGAAGAGGGGATCGGCAATCAGCCCCAGCATTTT.

The rearrangement joins TRBV18 to TRBJ1-6, with D hard to call. V gave up 0 bases and J gave up 5 bases, with 2 bases separating them. Germline assignment: CDR1 KGHSH and CDR2 LQKENI. CDR3 length: 13 residues. Written as DNA, the CDR3 is TGTGCCAGCTCACCACCAGATAATTCACCCCTCCACTTT. Translation gives CASSPPDNSPLHF.

The V and J genes are TRBV5-1 and TRBJ1-2, with D possibly matching TRBD1 (6 bases). With 4 bases removed from V and 8 bases from J, the gap between germline ends came to 18 bases. The CDR3 has 14 amino acids. Germline V gene sequence: CDR1 SGHRS, CDR2 YFSETQ. The DNA of the CDR3 is TGCGCCAGCAGCCCGGTGGGGGGGCCTGAAGGCTACACCTTC. The encoded protein is CASSPVGGPEGYTF.

The sample holds one count of this clone. The rearrangement links TRBV5-1 to TRBJ2-5; 7 positions match TRBD1. The DNA end is more similar to TRBJ2-7, so the J call may be wrong. Germline V gene sequence: CDR1 SGHRS, CDR2 YFSETQ. The CDR3 is made up of 15 amino acids. This CDR3 reads CASSLAGQSSYEQYF. The CDR3 DNA follows: TGCGCCAGCAGCTTGGCGGGACAGAGCTCCTACGAGCAGTACTTC.

V usage is TRBV28 and J usage is TRBJ2-3, with D maybe TRBD2 (6 bases). CDR3 length equals 14 residues. Trimming shortened V by 5 bases and J by 3 bases, and 12 bases separated the two germline ends. Germline CDR1 reads MDHEN; CDR2 reads SYDVKM. The CDR3 region is CASSPGGGTDTQYF. For the CDR3, the DNA is TGTGCCAGCAGTCCCGGGGGAGGTACAGATACGCAGTATTTT.

This chain links TRBV27 with TRBJ2-7, with 8 nucleotides matching TRBD2. Trimming cost V 4 bases and J 4 bases; bases outside gene matches: 3. CDR1 and CDR2 (germline): MNHEY, SMNVEV (reference sequence). There are 13 residues in the CDR3. The CDR3 loop is CASSWRGAYEQYF. DNA for the CDR3: TGTGCCAGCAGTTGGCGGGGGGCGTACGAGCAGTACTTC.

This sequence joins TRBV11-2 and TRBJ2-2; 11 nucleotides match TRBD2. The germline CDR1 and CDR2 sequences are SGHAT and FQNNGV. The CDR3 runs to 19 residues. V gave up 3 bases and J gave up 4 bases; unmatched junction bases: 13. As DNA, the CDR3 is TGTGCCAGCAGCTTTTCCCTAGCGGGAGGTACCCGTCCCACCGGGGAGCTGTTTTTT. This codes for CASSFSLAGGTRPTGELFF.

The J gene is TRBJ2-7, the V gene TRBV15; TRBD1 might be the D (5 bases). Germline CDR1 and CDR2: LNHNV and YYDKDF (reference sequence). V dropped 1 base and J dropped 0 bases, with 10 bases sitting between them. The CDR3 covers 15 residues. Here the CDR3 DNA reads TGTGCCACCAGCAGAGCCCAGGGTATCTCCTACGAGCAGTACTTC. Its translation: CATSRAQGISYEQYF.

This chain connects TRBV19 to TRBJ1-2; D is ambiguous. The CDR3 is 12 residues long. Germline CDR1 and CDR2: LNHDA and SQIVND (reference sequence). V lost 7 bases and J lost 5, with 11 bases in between. CDR3 bases: TGTGCCAGTACCTCGCGTGGTTATGGCTACACCTTC. This sequence encodes CASTSRGYGYTF.

The chain uses TRBV2 and TRBJ2-5, with 9 bases that match TRBD1. The CDR3 is 17 residues long. Trimming took 5 bases from V and 1 from J; bases not matched to a gene: 11. Germline loops: CDR1 SNHLY, CDR2 FYNNEI. This CDR3 is CASSRTRDRATQETQYF. The CDR3 region has the DNA TGTGCCAGCAGTAGAACTCGGGACAGGGCGACCCAAGAGACCCAGTACTTC.

The chain uses TRBV6-1 and TRBJ2-3; no definite D call. The CDR3 has 15 residues. The germline gives CDR1 MNHNS, CDR2 SASEGT. With 1 base removed from V and 4 bases from J, the gap between germline ends came to 12 bases. The CDR3 loop is CASSEGPTRADTQYF. The CDR3 coding sequence is TGTGCCAGCAGTGAAGGACCCACTCGGGCAGATACGCAGTATTTT.

The chain links TRBV6-5 to TRBJ2-4; tentatively, D is TRBD2 (6 bases). Between the trimmed V and J ends, which lost 4 bases and 0 bases, there was a span of 10 bases. The CDR3 is made up of 15 amino acids. Germline V lookup: CDR1 MNHEY, CDR2 SVGAGI. For the CDR3, the DNA is TGTGCCAGCAGTTGGAGGGGCCTAGCCAAAAACATTCAGTACTTC. Its translation: CASSWRGLAKNIQYF.